A selection of T cell receptor beta chains follows, all from one sample in a study of identical twins. In TCRdb, the 5' RACE reads were re-called with MiXCR into one record per CDR3 protein. The repertoire includes roughly 700,000 distinct CDR3 sequences, 8.6% of them detected once, and about 0.98% sits in the top ten. This sample was also put to use in a study of yellow fever vaccine responses in identical twins.

Sequences were obtained from PBMCs. The receptors shown here come from a woman between 18 and 29 years old in good health. The CDR3 runs from the conserved cysteine through the conserved F or W. A D gene is named only where the DNA matches it firmly. Clone size, where shown, is once, few, many, or a class for clones that have expanded.

V,J,D,size,DNA,CDR3
TRBV29-1,TRBJ2-7,-,many,TGCAGCGTTGAATTGGCAGGTTGGGAGCAGTACTTC,CSVELAGWEQYF
TRBV5-1,TRBJ2-1,TRBD2,many,TGCGCCAGCAGCCCGGGGACTAGCGGGAGAATCAGTGAGCAGTTCTTC,CASSPGTSGRISEQFF
TRBV6-5,TRBJ2-7,TRBD2,-,TGTGCCAGCAGTTTATCCGGGACTAGGGCCTCGAACGAGCAGTACTTC,CASSLSGTRASNEQYF
TRBV5-6,TRBJ2-1,TRBD1,-,TGTGCCAGCAGCTTGCACGGACAGGCAAACAATGAGCAGTTCTTC,CASSLHGQANNEQFF
TRBV7-9,TRBJ2-2,-,many,TGTGCCAGCAGCACTAGGGGCGGGGAGCTGTTTTTT,CASSTRGGELFF
TRBV11-1,TRBJ2-7,TRBD2,few,TGTGCCAGCAGCTTCAGACAGAACAACCGTAGCGGGACACCCTACGAGCAGTACTTC,CASSFRQNNRSGTPYEQYF
TRBV9,TRBJ2-3,-,many,TGTGCCAGTACCTCCCCTGGGCGGATGGGCACAGATACGCAGTATTTT,CASTSPGRMGTDTQYF
TRBV3-1,TRBJ1-2,-,once,TGTGCCAGCAGCCAAACTCCCTTCGGGAGGGGCCCTACGGGAGGCTACACCTTC,CASSQTPFGRGPTGGYTF
TRBV24-1,TRBJ2-3,-,-,TGTGCCACCAGTTTGGAGGGTCCTAGCACAGATACGCAGTATTTT,CATSLEGPSTDTQYF
TRBV5-1,TRBJ2-2,-,many,TGCGCCAGCAAATCAGGAGATGGGAACACCGGGGAGCTGTTTTTT,CASKSGDGNTGELFF
TRBV5-1,TRBJ2-1,-,few,TGCGCCAGCAGCTTGGGAGGTGTTCTAGGGAATGAGCAGTTCTTC,CASSLGGVLGNEQFF
TRBV7-2,TRBJ2-2,-,-,TGTGCCATTACCACCGGGGAGCTGTTTTTT,CAITTGELFF
TRBV29-1,TRBJ2-3,-,few,TGCAGCGGACAAGGGGGGTACGATACGCAGTATTTT,CSGQGGYDTQYF
TRBV7-9,TRBJ2-1,TRBD1,many,TGTGCCAGCAGCCGGACAGGTTTCTCCTACAATGAGCAGTTCTTC,CASSRTGFSYNEQFF
TRBV5-1,TRBJ2-1,-,few,TGCGCCAGCAGCTTGGACAGGATTGGCTACAATGAGCAGTTCTTC,CASSLDRIGYNEQFF
TRBV11-2,TRBJ2-1,TRBD2,few,TGTGCCAGCAGCTTAGTTCCTAGCGGGAGGCTTGGCAATGAGCAGTTCTTC,CASSLVPSGRLGNEQFF
TRBV4-2,TRBJ2-3,-,-,TGTGCCAGCAGCCTCGAGGAGGGGGCTATAGATACGCAGTATTTT,CASSLEEGAIDTQYF
TRBV7-8,TRBJ1-1,-,few,TGTGCCAGCAGCGTCGGGACGGCCACTGAAGCTTTCTTT,CASSVGTATEAFF
TRBV20-1,TRBJ2-1,TRBD2,few,TGCAGTGCTAGCAGCCTAGCGGGGAGCTCCTACAATGAGCAGTTCTTC,CSASSLAGSSYNEQFF
TRBV5-1,TRBJ1-6,-,many,TGCGCCAGCAGCTTGGAACCGACGAATTCACCCCTCCACTTT,CASSLEPTNSPLHF
TRBV12-5,TRBJ2-2,TRBD1,few,TGTGCTAGTGGTTACTCACGCCCGGGACAGGACAGCACCGGGGAGCTGTTTTTT,CASGYSRPGQDSTGELFF
TRBV7-9,TRBJ2-2,TRBD2,few,TGTGCCAGCAGCTTACAGGGAGCGGGAAGGACCGGGGAGCTGTTTTTT,CASSLQGAGRTGELFF
TRBV25-1,TRBJ1-2,-,few,TGTGCCAGCAGTGTAGCTTCCTATGGCTACACCTTC,CASSVASYGYTF
TRBV15,TRBJ2-1,-,-,TGTGCCACAAGTCCCAGCTCCTACAATGAGCAGTTCTTC,CATSPSSYNEQFF
TRBV3-1,TRBJ2-7,-,many,TGTGCCAGCAGTCGGGCCAGCATATACGAGCAGTACTTC,CASSRASIYEQYF
TRBV5-1,TRBJ2-7,-,-,TGCGCCAGCAGCTTGGTGGGGGGGCCCTCCTACGAGCAGTACTTC,CASSLVGGPSYEQYF
TRBV20-1,TRBJ2-1,-,few,TGCAGTGCTAGAATGCCCCGGGCCCTCACCAATGGAGAGCAGTTCTTC,CSARMPRALTNGEQFF
TRBV4-1,TRBJ2-7,-,-,TGCGCCAGCAGCCAAGGGGTTGGGAACGAGCAGTACTTC,CASSQGVGNEQYF
TRBV20-1,TRBJ2-5,-,few,TGCAGTGCTAGAATACCGCAGGGACAAGAGACCCAGTACTTC,CSARIPQGQETQYF
TRBV29-1,TRBJ2-3,-,-,TGCAGCGTTATGATAGCTGGAGATACGCAGTATTTT,CSVMIAGDTQYF
TRBV21-1,TRBJ2-5,-,many,TGTGCCAGCAGCAAAGCCCGAAAGATTGACAGGCGTACCCGTAAACACCAAGAGACCCAGTACTTC,CASSKARKIDRRTRKHQETQYF
TRBV28,TRBJ2-7,TRBD1,-,TGTGCCAGCAGCCCCGGAAGGGGACAGTTTCCCTACGAGCAGTACTTC,CASSPGRGQFPYEQYF
TRBV4-1,TRBJ2-7,-,few,TGCGCCAGCAGCCAAGATATCGGACAGCTCTCCTACGAGCAGTACTTC,CASSQDIGQLSYEQYF
TRBV20-1,TRBJ1-5,TRBD1,-,TGCAGTGCTCGCCGAACAGGGGGGCCAAATCAGCCCCAGCATTTT,CSARRTGGPNQPQHF
TRBV5-1,TRBJ2-5,TRBD2,few,TGCGCCAGCAGCTTGGGAAGTAGCGGGAGGGAGACCCAGTACTTC,CASSLGSSGRETQYF
TRBV12-3/TRBV12-4,TRBJ2-2,-,few,TGTGCCAGCAGTTTATGGCAGCTAAACACCGGGGAGCTGTTTTTT,CASSLWQLNTGELFF
TRBV3-1,TRBJ2-1,TRBD2,few,TGTGCCAGCAGCCAAGGTCCTAGCGGGACCAATGAGCAGTTCTTC,CASSQGPSGTNEQFF
TRBV20-1,TRBJ2-2,-,-,TGCAGTGCTAGGCCCAGGGGCAGGGACACCGGGGAGCTGTTTTTT,CSARPRGRDTGELFF
TRBV28,TRBJ2-7,-,-,TGTGCCAGCAGTTATCGGGGGCCGGGAGAGCAGTACTTC,CASSYRGPGEQYF
TRBV5-1,TRBJ2-1,-,many,TGCGCCAGCAGCCAGCAGGGGGGCGGGGAGCAGTTCTTC,CASSQQGGGEQFF
TRBV28,TRBJ2-1,TRBD1,many,TGTGCCAGCAGTCCCCCGGGACAGGGTTCTTACAATGAGCAGTTCTTC,CASSPPGQGSYNEQFF
TRBV4-3,TRBJ2-1,-,-,TGCGCCAGCAGTCTAGGGGGAGGGTGGAATGAGCAGTTCTTC,CASSLGGGWNEQFF
TRBV6-2/TRBV6-3,TRBJ2-5,-,-,TGTGCCAGCGTCACGGGAGAGACCCAGTACTTC,CASVTGETQYF
TRBV27,TRBJ2-7,-,-,TGTGCCAGCAGTTTAAGGCGGGACGACGGAGACTCCTACGAGCAGTACTTC,CASSLRRDDGDSYEQYF
TRBV29-1,TRBJ1-5,-,many,TGCAGCGTTGCGGGGAGGGGAGATCAGCCCCAGCATTTT,CSVAGRGDQPQHF
TRBV6-6,TRBJ1-2,-,many,TGTGCCAGCAGTTACGGCAGGGTGTATGGCTACACCTTC,CASSYGRVYGYTF
TRBV20-1,TRBJ1-1,TRBD1,few,TGCAGTGCCAGAACCCGACAGGGGCACACTGAAGCTTTCTTT,CSARTRQGHTEAFF
TRBV20-1,TRBJ2-3,-,-,TGCAGTGCTAGAGATTTCGCTTCCGCGGAATTAGATACGCAGTATTTT,CSARDFASAELDTQYF